One TCR beta chain is described in this entry. Its antigen is not yet known. Base qualities are missing; no much larger clone stands one base away. Libraries were made using the immunoSEQ multiplex PCR assay. RNA was extracted from all samples and reverse transcribed into cDNA, which served as template for TCR sequencing. First-strand cDNA was synthesized using SuperScript III with a 2:1 mix of oligo-dT and random hexamers. A synthetic immune receptor repertoire was used to measure amplification bias, and any remaining bias was corrected computationally. The authors' pipeline ran thus. Raw reads were preprocessed to remove errors, and CDR3 was defined according to IMGT conventions as the region from the conserved cysteine to phenylalanine. Clonality was computed by normalizing Shannon entropy by log2 of the number of productive unique TCRs and subtracting the result from 1. Whether scalp clones were CD4 or CD8 was inferred by matching scalp TCRbeta sequences against CD4 and CD8 repertoires sorted from blood. Held by TCRdb, this immuneACCESS table contains in-frame sequences only and omits some clones. Under half of the omission traces to an unresolved V gene where checked; the cause of the rest is unknown. V and J calls and clone size are copied from that table; D and trimming were computed from the DNA. The table for this sample lists under 200,000 clones; 55% to 75% of them were counted only once. The leading ten clones occupy approximately 15% of the sample.

The sample originates from a study of CD8+ T cells in alopecia areata (dated 2018 in TCRdb). Turning to the overall study: Treated patients were enrolled in an open-label pilot trial of oral tofacitinib, 5 to 10 mg twice daily, for moderate-to-severe alopecia areata. RNA came from the PAXgene miRNA kit for fixed scalp, the miRNeasy kit for PBMCs, and the RNeasy kit for mouse skin. TCRbeta CDR3 regions were amplified by immunoSEQ multiplex PCR using 35 Vbeta forward and 13 Jbeta reverse primers. The SALT score, which quantifies the percentage of affected scalp surface area, was used to measure disease severity in treated patients. Biopsies were taken from tofacitinib-treated patients at baseline and at 4 and 24 weeks of treatment, and a later scalp biopsy was taken in several of the tofacitinib-treated patients. Scalp tissue and sorted CD4+ and CD8+ peripheral blood T cells from patchy and totalis/universalis alopecia areata patients and from healthy controls were covered by human TCRbeta sequencing. The study used high-throughput TCRbeta sequencing to examine T cell clonal expansion in alopecia areata, in both the C3H/HeJ mouse model and human patients. Scalp clonality was compared across normal scalp (n=4), patchy alopecia areata scalp (n=8), and alopecia totalis/universalis scalp (n=8). Patients stayed on tofacitinib for 6 to 18 months and then had 6 months of follow-up off drug so that delayed response and recurrence could be assessed. The paper's findings and limits, for the study overall: During tofacitinib treatment, many expanded lesional clones remained in scalp and blood, and this persistence may partly explain relapse after treatment is stopped. Because the treated cohort was small and had just a single nonresponder, larger studies are needed to establish links between baseline CD8+ expansion and response. Shared TCR sequences between patients were less evident than in mice, which may be partly attributable to HLA diversity in the patient population. Scalp clonality and the number of expanded CD8+ clones among the top 100 scalp clones were significantly decreased by tofacitinib. Unlike mouse skin, where gammadelta T cells dominate, normal human skin contains resident alphabeta T cells that get sequenced too, which complicates analysis of the scalp TCR repertoire. Compared with normal scalp, lesional scalp had higher clonality and more expanded CD8+ clones, particularly in alopecia totalis/universalis, a pattern that suggests antigenic drive.

The label giving this sample's time point can be read as: around 26 weeks on oral tofacitinib. The sample's treatment or condition, from its label and the paper: oral pan-JAK inhibitor, 5-10 mg twice daily. Lesional scalp punch biopsies and peripheral blood were obtained from alopecia areata patients. PBMCs were isolated by density centrifugation and stained for CD3, CD4 and CD8, after which CD4+ and CD8+ T cells were sorted on a FACSAria. The material sequenced was CD4+ T cells sorted from blood, taken at week 24, from a patient treated with tofacitinib. The sequence came from a human donor with alopecia areata.

The DNA sequence reads TGCAGCGTTGGACAGGATCGGGAGACCCAGTACTTC. Translated, it gives CSVGQDRETQYF. The V gene is TRBV29-1 and the J gene is TRBJ2-5; the D region possibly corresponds to TRBD1 (6 bases align). Trimming costs V 4 bases and J 5 bases, and their ends lie 11 bases apart. For CDR1 and CDR2, the germline V gene lists SQVTM and ANQGSEA. The CDR3 measures 12 amino acids from cysteine to phenylalanine. Only the CDR3 portion is preserved as DNA: 36 bases, with reading frame beginning at the first base.